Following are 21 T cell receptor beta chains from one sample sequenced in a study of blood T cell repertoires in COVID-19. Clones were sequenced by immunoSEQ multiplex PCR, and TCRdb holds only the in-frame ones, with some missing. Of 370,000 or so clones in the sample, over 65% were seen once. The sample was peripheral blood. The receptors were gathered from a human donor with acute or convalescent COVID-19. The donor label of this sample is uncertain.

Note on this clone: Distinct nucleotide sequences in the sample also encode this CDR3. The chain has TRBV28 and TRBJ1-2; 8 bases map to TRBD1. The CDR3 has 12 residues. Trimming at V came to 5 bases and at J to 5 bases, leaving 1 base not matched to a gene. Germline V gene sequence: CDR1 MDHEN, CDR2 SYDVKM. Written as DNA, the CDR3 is TGTGCCAGCAGTACAGGGGGTTATGGCTACACCTTC. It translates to CASSTGGYGYTF.

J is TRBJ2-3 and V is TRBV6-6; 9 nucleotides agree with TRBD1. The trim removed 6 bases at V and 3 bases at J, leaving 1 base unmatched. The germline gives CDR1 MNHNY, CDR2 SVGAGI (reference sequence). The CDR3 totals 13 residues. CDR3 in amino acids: CASRDRGTDTQYF. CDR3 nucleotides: TGTGCCAGCAGGGACAGGGGTACAGATACGCAGTATTTT.

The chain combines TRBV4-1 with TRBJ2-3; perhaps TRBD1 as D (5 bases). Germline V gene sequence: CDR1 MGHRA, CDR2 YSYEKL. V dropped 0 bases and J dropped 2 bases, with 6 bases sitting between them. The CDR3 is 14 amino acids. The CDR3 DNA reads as TGCGCCAGCAGCCAAGAGGACAACACAGATACGCAGTATTTT. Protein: CASSQEDNTDTQYF.

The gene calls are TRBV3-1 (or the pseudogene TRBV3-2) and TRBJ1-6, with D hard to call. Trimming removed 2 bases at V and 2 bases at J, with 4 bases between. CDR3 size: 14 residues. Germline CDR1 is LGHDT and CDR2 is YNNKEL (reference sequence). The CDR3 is CASSQQAYNSPLHF. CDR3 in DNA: TGTGCCAGCAGCCAACAGGCCTATAATTCACCCCTCCACTTT.

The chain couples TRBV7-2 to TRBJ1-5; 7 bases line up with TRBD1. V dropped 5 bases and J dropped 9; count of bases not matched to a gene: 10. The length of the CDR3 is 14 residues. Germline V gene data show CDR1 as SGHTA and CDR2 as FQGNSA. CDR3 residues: CASSRGQPGGPQHF. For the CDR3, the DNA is TGTGCCAGCAGCCGGGGACAGCCCGGGGGGCCCCAGCATTTT.

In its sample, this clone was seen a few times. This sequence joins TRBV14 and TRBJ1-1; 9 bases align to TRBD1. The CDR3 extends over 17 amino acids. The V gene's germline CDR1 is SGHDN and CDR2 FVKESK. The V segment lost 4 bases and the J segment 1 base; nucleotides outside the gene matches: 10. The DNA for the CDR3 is TGTGCCAGCAGCCCGTGGGGGACAGGGACCCAGAACACTGAAGCTTTCTTT. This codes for CASSPWGTGTQNTEAFF. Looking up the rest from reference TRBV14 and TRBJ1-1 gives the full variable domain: EAGVTQFPSHSVIEKGQTVTLRCDPISGHDNLYWYRRVMGKEIKFLLHFVKESKQDESGMPNNRFLAERTGGTYSTLKVQPAELEDSGVYFCASSPWGTGTQNTEAFFGQGTRLTVV.

This CDR3 reads CASSFGTGFFATNEKLFF. The CDR3 DNA reads as TGTGCCAGCAGCTTTGGGACAGGGTTCTTTGCAACTAATGAAAAACTGTTTTTT. The gene calls are TRBV7-9 and TRBJ1-4; 9 bases align to TRBD1. V was clipped by 3 bases and J by 0 bases; unmatched bases: 8. The germline gives CDR1 SEHNR, CDR2 FQNEAQ (reference sequence). This CDR3 is built from 18 residues.

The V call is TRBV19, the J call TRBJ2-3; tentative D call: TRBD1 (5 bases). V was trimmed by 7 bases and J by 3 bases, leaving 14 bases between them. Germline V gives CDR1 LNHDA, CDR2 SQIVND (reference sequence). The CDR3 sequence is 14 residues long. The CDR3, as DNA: TGTGCCAGTACCCCAGGGCAGTCAACAGATACGCAGTATTTT. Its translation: CASTPGQSTDTQYF.

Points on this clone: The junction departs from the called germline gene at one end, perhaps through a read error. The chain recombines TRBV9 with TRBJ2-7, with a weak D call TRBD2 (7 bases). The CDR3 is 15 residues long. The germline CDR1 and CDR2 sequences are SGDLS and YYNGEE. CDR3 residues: CPSSVGGGAGYEQYF. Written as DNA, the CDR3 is TGTCCCAGCAGCGTAGGGGGGGGCGCGGGGTACGAGCAGTACTTC.

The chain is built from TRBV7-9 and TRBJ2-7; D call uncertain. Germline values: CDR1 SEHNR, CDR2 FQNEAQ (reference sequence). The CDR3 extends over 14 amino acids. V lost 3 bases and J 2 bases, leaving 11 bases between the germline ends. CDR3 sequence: CASSFPPVAYEQYF. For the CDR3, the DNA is TGTGCCAGCAGCTTTCCCCCGGTTGCCTACGAGCAGTACTTC.

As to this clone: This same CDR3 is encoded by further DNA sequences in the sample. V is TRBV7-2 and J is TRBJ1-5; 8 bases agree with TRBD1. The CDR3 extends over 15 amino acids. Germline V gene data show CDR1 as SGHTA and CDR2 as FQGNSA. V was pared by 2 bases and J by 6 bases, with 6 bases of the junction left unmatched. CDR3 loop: CASSLRQGQGQPQHF. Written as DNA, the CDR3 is TGTGCCAGCAGCTTACGACAGGGGCAAGGTCAGCCCCAGCATTTT.

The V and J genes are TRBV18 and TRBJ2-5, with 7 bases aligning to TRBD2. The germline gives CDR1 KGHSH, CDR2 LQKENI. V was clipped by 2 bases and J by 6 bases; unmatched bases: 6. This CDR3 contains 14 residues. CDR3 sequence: CASSPDWGGKTQYF. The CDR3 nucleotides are TGTGCCAGCTCACCAGACTGGGGGGGAAAGACCCAGTACTTC. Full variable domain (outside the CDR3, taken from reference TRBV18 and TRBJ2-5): NAGVMQNPRHLVRRRGQEARLRCSPMKGHSHVYWYRQLPEEGLKFMVYLQKENIIDESGMPKERFSAEFPKEGPSILRIQQVVRGDSAAYFCASSPDWGGKTQYFGPGTRLLVL.

The CDR3 spells CAAISGPWTGPGQPQHF. The CDR3, as DNA: TGTGCCGCGATATCAGGTCCTTGGACAGGCCCGGGGCAGCCCCAGCATTTT. The genes are TRBV21-1 and TRBJ1-5; the table gives TRBD1 as D, unverified against the DNA. TRBV21-1 has pseudogene status. The CDR3 length is 17 residues.

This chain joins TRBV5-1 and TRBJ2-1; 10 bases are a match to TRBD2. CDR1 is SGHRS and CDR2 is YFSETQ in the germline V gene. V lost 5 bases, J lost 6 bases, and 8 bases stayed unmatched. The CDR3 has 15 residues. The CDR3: CASSPSGGYSNEQFF. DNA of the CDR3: TGCGCCAGCAGTCCTAGCGGGGGTTACTCCAATGAGCAGTTCTTC. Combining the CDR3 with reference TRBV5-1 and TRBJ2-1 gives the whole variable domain KAGVTQTPRYLIKTRGQQVTLSCSPISGHRSVSWYQQTPGQGLQFLFEYFSETQRNKGNFPGRFSGRQFSNSRSEMNVSTLELGDSALYLCASSPSGGYSNEQFFGPGTRLTVL.

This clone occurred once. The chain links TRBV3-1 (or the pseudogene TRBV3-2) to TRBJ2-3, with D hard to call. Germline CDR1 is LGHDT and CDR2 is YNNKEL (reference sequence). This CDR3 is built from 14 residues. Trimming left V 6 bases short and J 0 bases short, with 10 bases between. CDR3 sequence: CASRTSPSTDTQYF. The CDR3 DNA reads TGTGCCAGCAGAACCAGTCCTAGCACAGATACGCAGTATTTT.

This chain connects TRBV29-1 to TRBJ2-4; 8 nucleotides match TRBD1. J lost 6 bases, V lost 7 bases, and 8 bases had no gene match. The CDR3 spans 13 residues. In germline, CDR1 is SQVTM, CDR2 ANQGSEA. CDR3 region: CSGGDRTGNIQYF. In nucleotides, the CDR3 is TGCAGCGGGGGGGACAGGACGGGAAACATTCAGTACTTC.

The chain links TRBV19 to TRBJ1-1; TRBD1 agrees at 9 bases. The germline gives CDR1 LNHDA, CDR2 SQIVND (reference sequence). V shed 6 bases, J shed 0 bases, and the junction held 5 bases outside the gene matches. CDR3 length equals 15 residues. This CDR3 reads CASREQGALNTEAFF. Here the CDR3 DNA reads TGTGCCAGTAGGGAACAGGGGGCCCTGAACACTGAAGCTTTCTTT.

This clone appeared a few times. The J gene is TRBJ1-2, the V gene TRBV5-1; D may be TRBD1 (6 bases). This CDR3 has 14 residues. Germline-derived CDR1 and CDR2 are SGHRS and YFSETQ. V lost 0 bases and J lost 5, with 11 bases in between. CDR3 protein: CASSLEAGAYGYTF. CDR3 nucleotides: TGCGCCAGCAGCTTGGAGGCAGGGGCGTATGGCTACACCTTC.

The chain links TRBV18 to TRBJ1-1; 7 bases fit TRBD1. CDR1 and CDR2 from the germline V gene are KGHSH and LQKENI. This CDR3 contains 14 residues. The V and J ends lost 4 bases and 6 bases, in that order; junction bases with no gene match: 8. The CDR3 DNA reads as TGTGCCAGCTCACTTTCGGGACAGAGGCCTGAAGCTTTCTTT. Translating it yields CASSLSGQRPEAFF.

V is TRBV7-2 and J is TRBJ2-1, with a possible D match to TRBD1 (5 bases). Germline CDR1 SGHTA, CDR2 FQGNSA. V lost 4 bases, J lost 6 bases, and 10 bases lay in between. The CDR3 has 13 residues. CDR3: CASSSKGANEQFF. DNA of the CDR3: TGTGCCAGCAGCTCTAAAGGGGCCAATGAGCAGTTCTTC.

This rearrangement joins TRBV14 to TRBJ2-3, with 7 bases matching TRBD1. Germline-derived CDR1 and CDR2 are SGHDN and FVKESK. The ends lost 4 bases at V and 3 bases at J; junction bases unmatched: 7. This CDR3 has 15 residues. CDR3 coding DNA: TGTGCCAGCAGCCGACAGGGAAACCCTACAGATACGCAGTATTTT. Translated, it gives CASSRQGNPTDTQYF.